The 9 T cell receptor beta chains given below trace back to one sample, sequenced in a study of T cells in Graves' hyperthyroidism and ophthalmopathy. Amplified TCR beta CDR3 regions came from RNA transcripts. HTBI primers were used for first-round RT-PCR of the TCR CDR3. MiXCR, applied by TCRdb to the multiplex PCR reads, yields one record per CDR3 protein. The sample yields fewer than 650,000 distinct CDR3 sequences, over 12% seen once. The specimen sequenced was blood. These receptors were obtained from a woman under 30 with Graves' ophthalmopathy.

This clonotype came up a few times. The rearrangement uses TRBV6-2 or TRBV6-3 and TRBJ1-6, with 7 nucleotides matching TRBD1. There are 16 residues in the CDR3. Germline V gene data show CDR1 as MNHEY and CDR2 as SVGEGT. V shed 7 bases and J 6 bases; nucleotides not matched to a gene: 12. The CDR3 DNA reads as TGTGCCAGCACTCCGGACAGGTCAGGACCTAATTCACCCCTCCACTTT. Residues: CASTPDRSGPNSPLHF.

This clonotype was detected only a few times. J is TRBJ2-1 and V is TRBV28, with 16 bases identical to TRBD2. With 5 bases clipped from V and 7 bases from J, the junction kept 8 bases outside the gene matches. This CDR3 is built from 17 residues. Germline values: CDR1 MDHEN, CDR2 SYDVKM. The chain's CDR3 is CASSRSGTSGRGNEQFF. CDR3 DNA sequence: TGTGCCAGCAGTCGATCCGGGACTAGCGGGAGGGGGAATGAGCAGTTCTTC.

Comments on this clonotype: This could be a read error, since a much larger clone is one nucleotide away. J is TRBJ2-7 and V is TRBV7-9, with 12 bases that match TRBD2. This CDR3 has 16 amino acids. Unmatched junction bases numbered 9, after V lost 4 bases and J lost 5 bases. The germline V gene has CDR1 SEHNR and CDR2 FQNEAQ (reference sequence). CDR3 in DNA: TGTGCCAGCAGCTCCAGAGGACTAGCGGGACCCCACGAGCAGTACTTC. As protein: CASSSRGLAGPHEQYF. Based on the CDR3 plus reference TRBV7-9 and TRBJ2-7, the full variable domain is DTGVSQNPRHKITKRGQNVTFRCDPISEHNRLYWYRQTLGQGPEFLTYFQNEAQLEKSRLLSDRFSAERPKGSFSTLEIQRTEQGDSAMYLCASSSRGLAGPHEQYFGPGTRLTVT.

In this sample, this clonotype turned up many times. The rearrangement joins TRBV4-1 to TRBJ2-1; 9 nucleotides line up with TRBD1. The J segment lost 6 bases and the V segment lost 1 base, leaving 7 bases of the junction unmatched. The CDR3 has 16 amino acids. Germline assignment: CDR1 MGHRA and CDR2 YSYEKL. Here the CDR3 DNA reads TGCGCCAGCAGCCAAGGACAGGGGGAAGGGGTCAATGAGCAGTTCTTC. It codes for CASSQGQGEGVNEQFF.

The chain combines TRBV19 with TRBJ1-5, with 7 bases aligning to TRBD1. Germline assignment: CDR1 LNHDA and CDR2 SQIVND (reference sequence). The V gene end was trimmed by 2 bases and the J gene end by 4 bases; junction bases not matched to a gene: 5. This CDR3 spans 15 amino acids. CDR3 nucleotide sequence: TGTGCCAGTAGTATAATGGGACAGCGGAATCAGCCCCAGCATTTT. Encoded protein: CASSIMGQRNQPQHF.

This clonotype came up many times. V and J are TRBV20-1 and TRBJ1-1; 9 positions match TRBD1. V was clipped by 6 bases and J by 3 bases; unmatched bases: 14. The CDR3 consists of 16 residues. Germline CDR1 DFQATT, CDR2 SNEGSKA (reference sequence). The CDR3 region has the DNA TGCAGTGCCGGGAAAAGGGACAGGGAACTGGACACTGAAGCTTTCTTT. This encodes CSAGKRDRELDTEAFF.

The table lists this clonotype with many counts. This rearrangement joins TRBV2 to TRBJ2-1, with TRBD2 identical over 8 bases. The CDR3 loop spans 15 amino acids. Trimming at V came to 3 bases and at J to 5 bases, leaving 6 bases not matched to a gene. From germline, CDR1 is SNHLY and CDR2 FYNNEI. CDR3 nucleotides: TGTGCCAGCAGTGATCGTGGCGGGGGGAACAATGAGCAGTTCTTC. It encodes CASSDRGGGNNEQFF.

By sample share, this clonotype is medium-sized (0.01 to 0.1%). This chain links TRBV12-3 or TRBV12-4 with TRBJ1-1; TRBD1 matches 7 bases. The length of the CDR3 is 14 residues. The V gene end was trimmed by 5 bases and the J gene end by 1 base; junction bases not matched to a gene: 4. The chain's CDR3 is CASSPTGKNTEAFF. The DNA for the CDR3 is TGTGCCAGCAGTCCGACAGGGAAGAACACTGAAGCTTTCTTT.

The chain has TRBV7-2 and TRBJ1-2, with 7 bases identical to TRBD1. CDR1 SGHTA and CDR2 FQGNSA come from the germline V gene. The CDR3 is made up of 13 amino acids. Unmatched junction bases numbered 7, after V lost 4 bases and J lost 8 bases. The CDR3 bases are TGTGCCAGCAGCTCGGCAGGGGGGTTCGGCTACACCTTC. It yields the protein CASSSAGGFGYTF.